The clone carrying this TCR beta chain showed up just a few times. The data stem from a study of T cells in Graves' hyperthyroidism and ophthalmopathy. Hyperthyroidism patients were newly diagnosed, had disease duration under 2 months, and were aged 18 to 65 years. Researchers took RNA transcripts and amplified the TCR beta CDR3 regions from them. Researchers ran a first-round RT-PCR on the TCR CDR3 using the HTBI primer set. TCRdb called the multiplex PCR reads again in MiXCR, with one record for every CDR3 protein. Among some 380,000 distinct CDR3 sequences listed, roughly 12% were seen once. The sample consisted of blood. The receptor was derived from a man in his thirties or forties with Graves' hyperthyroidism that later progressed to Graves' ophthalmopathy.

The CDR3 reads CASSEEGRSKNYGYTF. The CDR3 DNA sequence: TGTGCCAGCAGTGAGGAGGGAAGGTCGAAGAACTATGGCTACACCTTC. The chain joins TRBV28 to TRBJ1-2, with D hard to call. Germline V gene data show CDR1 as MDHEN and CDR2 as SYDVKM. The CDR3 runs 16 residues. Trimming stripped 5 bases from V and 2 bases from J, with 18 bases between.